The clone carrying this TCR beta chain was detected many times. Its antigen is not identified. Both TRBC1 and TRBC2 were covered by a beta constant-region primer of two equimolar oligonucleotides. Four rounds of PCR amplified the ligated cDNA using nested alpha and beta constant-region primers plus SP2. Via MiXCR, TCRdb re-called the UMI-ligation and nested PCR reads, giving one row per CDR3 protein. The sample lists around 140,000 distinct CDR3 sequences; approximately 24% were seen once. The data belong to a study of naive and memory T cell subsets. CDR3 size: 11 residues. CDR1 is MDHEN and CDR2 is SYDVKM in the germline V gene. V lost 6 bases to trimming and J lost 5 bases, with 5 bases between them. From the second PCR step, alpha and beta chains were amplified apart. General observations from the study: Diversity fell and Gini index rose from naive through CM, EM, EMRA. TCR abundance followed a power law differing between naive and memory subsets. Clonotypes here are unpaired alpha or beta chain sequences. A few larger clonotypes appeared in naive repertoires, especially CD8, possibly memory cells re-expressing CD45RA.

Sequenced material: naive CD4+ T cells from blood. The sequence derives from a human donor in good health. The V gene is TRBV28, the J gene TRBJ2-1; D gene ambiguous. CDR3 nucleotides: TGTGCCAGCAGGAATAACAATGAGCAGTTCTTC. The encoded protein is CASRNNNEQFF.